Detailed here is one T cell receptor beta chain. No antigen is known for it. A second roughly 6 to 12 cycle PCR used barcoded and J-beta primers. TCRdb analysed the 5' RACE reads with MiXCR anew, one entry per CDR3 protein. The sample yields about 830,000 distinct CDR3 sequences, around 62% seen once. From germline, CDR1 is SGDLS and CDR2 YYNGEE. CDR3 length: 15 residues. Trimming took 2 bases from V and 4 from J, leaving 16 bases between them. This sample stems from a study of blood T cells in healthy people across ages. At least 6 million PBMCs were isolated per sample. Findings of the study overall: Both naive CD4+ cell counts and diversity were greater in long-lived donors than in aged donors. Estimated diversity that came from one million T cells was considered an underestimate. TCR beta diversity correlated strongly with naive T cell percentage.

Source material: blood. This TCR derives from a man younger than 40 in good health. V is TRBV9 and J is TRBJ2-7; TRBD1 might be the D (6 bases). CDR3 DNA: TGTGCCAGCAGCGTCGGCAGCAGGGGCGCGTACGAGCAGTACTTC. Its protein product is CASSVGSRGAYEQYF.